A selection of T cell receptor beta chains follows, all from one sample in a study of blood T cell repertoires in COVID-19. Assay used: immunoSEQ multiplex PCR; TCRdb lists only in-frame clones, some missing. The sample consists of 50,000 or so clones, around 86% of them appearing once. Sequenced input: peripheral blood. The origin of the receptors is a man between 65 and 79 years old with acute or convalescent COVID-19. CDR3s include the opening cysteine and the closing phenylalanine or tryptophan. A D gene is named only where the DNA matches it firmly. Some rows mark clone size as missing; the rest say once, few, many or name a class of expanded clone.

D: NA
J: TRBJ2-7
size: NA
V: TRBV25-1
DNA: TGTGCCAGCGGCGGGACGCCAGGTCTGTACTTC
CDR3: CASGGTPGLYF

D: TRBD1
J: TRBJ2-1
size: NA
V: TRBV11-3
DNA: TGTGCCAGCAGCTCCGGACAGGGCTTTCGGTCCTACAATGAGCAGTTCTTC
CDR3: CASSSGQGFRSYNEQFF

D: NA
J: TRBJ2-3
size: NA
V: TRBV24-1
DNA: TGTGCCACCAGTGAACCCCCGACAGACTTCAGCACAGATACGCAGTATTTT
CDR3: CATSEPPTDFSTDTQYF

D: TRBD1
J: TRBJ2-7
size: NA
V: TRBV9
DNA: TGTGCCAGCAGCGACGGACAGGAACTCAGCCACGAGCAGTACTTC
CDR3: CASSDGQELSHEQYF

D: NA
J: TRBJ1-1
size: NA
V: TRBV3-1/TRBV3-2
DNA: TGTGCCAGCAGCCGGGGAGGTGAGGCTTTCTTT
CDR3: CASSRGGEAFF

D: NA
J: TRBJ1-2
size: NA
V: TRBV2
DNA: TGTGCCAGCAGTTCCCAGGGGAGCGGCTACACCTTC
CDR3: CASSSQGSGYTF

D: TRBD1
J: TRBJ2-2
size: NA
V: TRBV5-5
DNA: TGTGCCAGCAGCTTGTCCGGGACAGACACCGGGGAGCTGTTTTTT
CDR3: CASSLSGTDTGELFF

D: NA
J: TRBJ2-7
size: NA
V: TRBV11-1
DNA: TGTGCCAGCAGCAAATATCAGGGGTTCAACTACGAGCAGTACTTC
CDR3: CASSKYQGFNYEQYF

D: NA
J: TRBJ2-5
size: NA
V: TRBV28
DNA: TGTGCCAGCCGCACAGGGCCAGCTCAAGAGACCCAGTACTTC
CDR3: CASRTGPAQETQYF

D: TRBD2
J: TRBJ2-1
size: NA
V: TRBV28
DNA: TGTGCCAGCAGTCCGAGACTAGCCAATGAGCAGTTCTTC
CDR3: CASSPRLANEQFF

D: NA
J: TRBJ1-3
size: few
V: TRBV19
DNA: TGTGCCAGTGGCACGAACACCATATATTTT
CDR3: CASGTNTIYF